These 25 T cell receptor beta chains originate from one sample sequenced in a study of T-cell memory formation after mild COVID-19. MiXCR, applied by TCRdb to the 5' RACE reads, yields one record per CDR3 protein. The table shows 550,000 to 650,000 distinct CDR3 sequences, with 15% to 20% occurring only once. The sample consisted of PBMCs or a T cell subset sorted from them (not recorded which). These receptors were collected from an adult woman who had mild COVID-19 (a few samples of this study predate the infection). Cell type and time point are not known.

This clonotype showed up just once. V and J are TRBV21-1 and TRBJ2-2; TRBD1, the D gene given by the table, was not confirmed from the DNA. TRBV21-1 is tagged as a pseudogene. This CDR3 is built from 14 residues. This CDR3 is CANRKLQGEGELFF. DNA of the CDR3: TGTGCCAACCGAAAATTACAGGGGGAAGGGGAGCTGTTTTTT.

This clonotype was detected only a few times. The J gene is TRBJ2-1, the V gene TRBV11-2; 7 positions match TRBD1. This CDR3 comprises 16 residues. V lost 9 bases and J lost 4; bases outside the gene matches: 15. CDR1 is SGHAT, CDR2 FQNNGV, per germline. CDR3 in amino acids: CASRHRVGGTYNEQFF. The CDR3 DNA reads TGTGCCAGTCGACATAGGGTAGGGGGCACATACAATGAGCAGTTCTTC.

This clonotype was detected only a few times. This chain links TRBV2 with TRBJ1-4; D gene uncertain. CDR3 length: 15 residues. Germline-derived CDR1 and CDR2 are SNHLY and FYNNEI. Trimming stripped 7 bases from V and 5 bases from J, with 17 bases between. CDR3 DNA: TGTGCCAGCACCTTACAAGGCTCCCTGAATGAAAAACTGTTTTTT. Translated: CASTLQGSLNEKLFF.

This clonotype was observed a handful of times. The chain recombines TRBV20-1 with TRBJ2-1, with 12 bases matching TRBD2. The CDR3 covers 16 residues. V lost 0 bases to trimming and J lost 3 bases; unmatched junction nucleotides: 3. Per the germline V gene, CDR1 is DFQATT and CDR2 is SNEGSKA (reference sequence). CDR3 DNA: TGCAGTGCTAGAGAGATGACTAGCGGGAGCTACAATGAGCAGTTCTTC. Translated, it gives CSAREMTSGSYNEQFF.

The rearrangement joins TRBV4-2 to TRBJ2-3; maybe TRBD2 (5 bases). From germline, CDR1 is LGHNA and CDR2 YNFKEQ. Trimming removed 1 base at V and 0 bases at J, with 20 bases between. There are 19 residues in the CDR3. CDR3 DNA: TGTGCCAGCAGCCAAGTCGTGGTAGCGTCGAAAACTAGCACAGATACGCAGTATTTT. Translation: CASSQVVVASKTSTDTQYF.

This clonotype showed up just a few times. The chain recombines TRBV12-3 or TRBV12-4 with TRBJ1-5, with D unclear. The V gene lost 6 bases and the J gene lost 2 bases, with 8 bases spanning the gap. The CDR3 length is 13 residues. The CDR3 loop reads CASRSERNQPQHF. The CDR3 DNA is TGTGCCAGCAGATCCGAACGCAATCAGCCCCAGCATTTT.

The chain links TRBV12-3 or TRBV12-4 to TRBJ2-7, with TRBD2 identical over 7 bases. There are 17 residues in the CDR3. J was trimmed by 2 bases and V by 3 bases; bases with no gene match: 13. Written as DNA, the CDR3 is TGTGCCAGCAGTTTCCGTTTCCGGACTAGGGCCCCCTACGAGCAGTACTTC. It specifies CASSFRFRTRAPYEQYF.

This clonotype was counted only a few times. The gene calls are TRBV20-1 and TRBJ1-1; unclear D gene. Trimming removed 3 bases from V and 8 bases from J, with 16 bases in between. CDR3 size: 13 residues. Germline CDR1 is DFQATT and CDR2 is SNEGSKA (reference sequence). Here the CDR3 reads CSASRQILEEAFF. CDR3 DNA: TGCAGTGCTAGCCGCCAAATCCTAGAGGAAGCTTTCTTT.

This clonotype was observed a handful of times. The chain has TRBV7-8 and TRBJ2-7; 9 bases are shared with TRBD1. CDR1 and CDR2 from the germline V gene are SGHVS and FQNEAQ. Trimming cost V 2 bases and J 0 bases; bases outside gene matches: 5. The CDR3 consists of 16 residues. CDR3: CASSLSQGAISYEQYF. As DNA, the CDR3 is TGTGCCAGCAGCTTATCACAGGGGGCCATCTCCTACGAGCAGTACTTC. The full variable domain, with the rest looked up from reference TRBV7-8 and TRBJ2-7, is GAGVSQSPRYKVAKRGQDVALRCDPISGHVSLFWYQQALGQGPEFLTYFQNEAQLDKSGLPSDRFFAERPEGSVSTLKIQRTQQEDSAVYLCASSLSQGAISYEQYFGPGTRLTVT.

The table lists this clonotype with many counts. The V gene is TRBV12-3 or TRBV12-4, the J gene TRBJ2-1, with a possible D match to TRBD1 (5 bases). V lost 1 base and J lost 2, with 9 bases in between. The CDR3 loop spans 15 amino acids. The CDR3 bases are TGTGCCAGCAGTTTAGTGGCAGGGCCCTACAATGAGCAGTTCTTC. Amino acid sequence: CASSLVAGPYNEQFF.

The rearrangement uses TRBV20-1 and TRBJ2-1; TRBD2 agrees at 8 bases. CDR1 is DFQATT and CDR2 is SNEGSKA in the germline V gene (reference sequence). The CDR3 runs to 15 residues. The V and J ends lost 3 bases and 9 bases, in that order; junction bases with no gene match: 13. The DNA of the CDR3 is TGCAGTGCTAGTACTCGGGGACTAGTATTGGGTGAGCAGTTCTTC. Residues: CSASTRGLVLGEQFF.

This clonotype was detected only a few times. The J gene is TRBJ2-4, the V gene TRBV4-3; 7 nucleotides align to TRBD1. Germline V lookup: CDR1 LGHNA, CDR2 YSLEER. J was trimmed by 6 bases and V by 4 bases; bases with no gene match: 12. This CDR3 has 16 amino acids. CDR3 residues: CASSRTAQGVGNIQYF. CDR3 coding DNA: TGCGCCAGCAGCCGGACGGCCCAGGGGGTAGGAAACATTCAGTACTTC.

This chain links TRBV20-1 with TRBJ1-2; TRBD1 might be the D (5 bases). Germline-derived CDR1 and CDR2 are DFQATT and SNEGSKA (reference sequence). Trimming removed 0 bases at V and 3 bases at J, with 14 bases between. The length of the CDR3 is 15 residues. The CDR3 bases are TGCAGTGCTAGAGATCCGCGGGGCATCGACTATGGCTACACCTTC. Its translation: CSARDPRGIDYGYTF.

CDR3 sequence reads: CASSPQGAGSLYEQYF. In DNA form, the CDR3 reads TGCGCCAGCAGCCCACAGGGCGCCGGTTCCCTCTACGAGCAGTACTTC. This rearrangement joins TRBV5-1 to TRBJ2-7; D might be TRBD1 (6 bases). Germline CDR1 reads SGHRS; CDR2 reads YFSETQ. The CDR3 runs to 16 residues. The V and J ends lost 4 bases and 3 bases respectively, with 20 bases between them.

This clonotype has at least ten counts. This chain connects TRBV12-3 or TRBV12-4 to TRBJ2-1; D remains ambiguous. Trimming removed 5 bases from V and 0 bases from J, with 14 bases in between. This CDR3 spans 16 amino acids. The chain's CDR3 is CASSLGGTDSYNEQFF. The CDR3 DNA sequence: TGTGCCAGCAGTCTAGGTGGTACAGACTCCTACAATGAGCAGTTCTTC.

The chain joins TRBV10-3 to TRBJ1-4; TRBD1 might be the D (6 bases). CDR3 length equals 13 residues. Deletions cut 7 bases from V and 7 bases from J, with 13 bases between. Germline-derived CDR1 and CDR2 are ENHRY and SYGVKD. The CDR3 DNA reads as TGTGCCATCAAACAACAGGGATTTGAAAAACTGTTTTTT. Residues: CAIKQQGFEKLFF.

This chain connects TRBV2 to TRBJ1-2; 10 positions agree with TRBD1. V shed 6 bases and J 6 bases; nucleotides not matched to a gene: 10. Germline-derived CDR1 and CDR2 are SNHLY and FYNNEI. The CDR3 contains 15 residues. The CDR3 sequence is CASRRQGAEHDGYTF. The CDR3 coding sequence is TGTGCCAGCAGGAGACAGGGGGCGGAACATGATGGCTACACCTTC.

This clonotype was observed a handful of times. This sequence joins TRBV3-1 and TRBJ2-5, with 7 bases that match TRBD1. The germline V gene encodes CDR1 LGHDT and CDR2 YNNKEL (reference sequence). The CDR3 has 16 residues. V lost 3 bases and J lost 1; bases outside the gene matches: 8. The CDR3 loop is CASSQLGDSTQETQYF. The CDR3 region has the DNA TGTGCCAGCAGCCAGCTCGGGGACAGCACCCAAGAGACCCAGTACTTC.

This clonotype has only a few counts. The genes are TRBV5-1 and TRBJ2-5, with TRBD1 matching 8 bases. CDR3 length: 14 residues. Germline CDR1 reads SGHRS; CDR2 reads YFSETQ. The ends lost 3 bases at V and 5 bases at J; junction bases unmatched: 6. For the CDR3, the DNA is TGCGCCAGCAGCTCTCGGGACAGGTTGGAGACCCAGTACTTC. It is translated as CASSSRDRLETQYF.

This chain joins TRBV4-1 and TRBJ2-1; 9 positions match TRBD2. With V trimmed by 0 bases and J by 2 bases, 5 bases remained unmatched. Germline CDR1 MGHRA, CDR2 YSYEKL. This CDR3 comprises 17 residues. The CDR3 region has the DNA TGCGCCAGCAGCCAAGATCCCAGCGGGGGGACCTACAATGAGCAGTTCTTC. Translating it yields CASSQDPSGGTYNEQFF.

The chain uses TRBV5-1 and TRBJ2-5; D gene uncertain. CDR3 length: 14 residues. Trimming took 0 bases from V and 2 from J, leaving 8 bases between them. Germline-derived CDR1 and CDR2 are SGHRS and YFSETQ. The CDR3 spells CASSLVEVQETQYF. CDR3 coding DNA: TGCGCCAGCAGCTTGGTAGAGGTACAAGAGACCCAGTACTTC.

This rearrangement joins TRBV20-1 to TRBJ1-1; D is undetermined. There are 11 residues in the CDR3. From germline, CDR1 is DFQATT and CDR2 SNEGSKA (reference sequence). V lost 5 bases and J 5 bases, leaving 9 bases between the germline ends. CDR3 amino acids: CSAGQPTEAFF. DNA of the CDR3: TGCAGTGCTGGCCAGCCTACTGAAGCTTTCTTT.

This CDR3 is CSVRRGNYGYTF. The DNA of the CDR3 is TGCAGCGTCCGCAGGGGGAACTATGGCTACACCTTC. The chain uses TRBV29-1 and TRBJ1-2, with 7 bases aligning to TRBD1. After removal of 6 bases from V and 2 bases from J, the junction contained 3 bases not matched to a gene. Germline V lookup: CDR1 SQVTM, CDR2 ANQGSEA. The CDR3 has 12 amino acids.

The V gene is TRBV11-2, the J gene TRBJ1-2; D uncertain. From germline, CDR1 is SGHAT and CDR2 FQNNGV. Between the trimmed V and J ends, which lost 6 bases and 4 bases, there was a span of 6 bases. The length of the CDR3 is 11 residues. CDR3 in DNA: TGTGCCAGCAGTTTCCGCTATGGCTACACCTTC. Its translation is CASSFRYGYTF.

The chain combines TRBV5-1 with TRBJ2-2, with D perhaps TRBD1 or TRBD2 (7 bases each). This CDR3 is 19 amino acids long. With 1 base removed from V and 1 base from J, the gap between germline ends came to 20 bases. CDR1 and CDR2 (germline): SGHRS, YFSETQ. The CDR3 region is CASSLRGASGTENTGELFF. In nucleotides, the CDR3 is TGCGCCAGCAGCTTGCGGGGGGCATCCGGGACAGAGAACACCGGGGAGCTGTTTTTT.